The 18 T cell receptor beta chains given below trace back to one sample, sequenced in a study of cytomegalovirus exposure and HLA in healthy donors. TCRdb's copy holds only in-frame clones and misses some; the assay was immunoSEQ multiplex PCR. There are 260,000 or so clones in the sample; about 83% occur only once, and about 2.5% lies in the top ten. Material for sequencing was PBMCs. The receptor source for this set is a man aged 18 to 35 in good health and CMV-seronegative.

The V gene is TRBV29-1, the J gene TRBJ2-7, with 7 bases identical to TRBD2. The length of the CDR3 is 17 residues. Trimming took 1 base from V and 1 from J; bases not matched to a gene: 13. Germline lookup yields CDR1 SQVTM and CDR2 ANQGSEA. The CDR3 is CSVEAGPRGGGSYEQYF. The CDR3 region has the DNA TGCAGCGTTGAAGCCGGACCTAGGGGCGGGGGTTCCTACGAGCAGTACTTC.

The rearrangement joins TRBV27 to TRBJ1-5, with D possibly being TRBD1 (5 bases). The V and J ends lost 3 bases and 4 bases respectively, with 13 bases between them. CDR1 and CDR2 from the germline V gene are MNHEY and SMNVEV (reference sequence). This CDR3 has 15 amino acids. CDR3 sequence reads: CASSLEGLRNQPQHF. As DNA, the CDR3 is TGTGCCAGCAGTTTGGAGGGGCTTAGGAATCAGCCCCAGCATTTT.

This rearrangement joins TRBV28 to TRBJ2-7; weak D call: TRBD1 (6 bases). CDR1 is MDHEN and CDR2 is SYDVKM in the germline V gene. This CDR3 is 13 amino acids long. Trimming removed 5 bases at V and 2 bases at J, with 10 bases between. The DNA of the CDR3 is TGTGCCAGCAGTACCAGGACAGCCTACGAGCAGTACTTC. Its translation is CASSTRTAYEQYF.

The chain joins TRBV5-4 to TRBJ1-6; 7 bases match TRBD1. The CDR3 has 15 residues. Trimming cost V 4 bases and J 9 bases; bases outside gene matches: 10. Germline V gene data show CDR1 as SGHNT and CDR2 as YYREEE (reference sequence). In nucleotides, the CDR3 is TGTGCCAGCAGCCCGCAAACAGGGGTTAGTTCACCCCTCCACTTT. It yields the protein CASSPQTGVSSPLHF.

This clone was seen just once. The rearrangement uses TRBV6-1 and TRBJ1-5; D may be TRBD1 (5 bases). Germline V gene sequence: CDR1 MNHNS, CDR2 SASEGT. The CDR3 is 15 residues long. V was cut by 4 bases and J by 6 bases, with 16 bases left in between. The CDR3 nucleotides are TGTGCCAGCAGTGCCGGTTGGAGGGGAACTCAGCCCCAGCATTTT. Translation gives CASSAGWRGTQPQHF.

V usage is TRBV6-5 and J usage is TRBJ2-3; the match to TRBD2 covers 7 bases. J lost 5 bases, V lost 4 bases, and 9 bases had no gene match. This CDR3 has 15 residues. Germline values: CDR1 MNHEY, CDR2 SVGAGI. CDR3 sequence: CASSSLREVEDTQYF. The CDR3 DNA follows: TGTGCCAGCAGTTCCTTACGGGAGGTCGAAGATACGCAGTATTTT.

This chain joins TRBV5-1 and TRBJ2-7, with D tentatively TRBD2 (5 bases). The germline gives CDR1 SGHRS, CDR2 YFSETQ. CDR3 length: 13 amino acids. Trimming pared 0 bases from V and 4 bases from J, leaving 8 bases between. CDR3 loop: CASSLAGEYEQYF. DNA for the CDR3: TGCGCCAGCAGCTTGGCCGGGGAATACGAGCAGTACTTC.

The V call is TRBV15, the J call TRBJ2-7; 12 nucleotides align to TRBD2. This CDR3 has 17 amino acids. The germline CDR1 and CDR2 sequences are LNHNV and YYDKDF (reference sequence). The V gene end was trimmed by 5 bases and the J gene end by 6 bases; junction bases not matched to a gene: 14. This chain's CDR3 is CATSGARLAGEMGEQYF. CDR3 sequence (DNA): TGTGCCACCAGCGGGGCGAGACTAGCGGGAGAAATGGGCGAGCAGTACTTC.

The chain carries TRBV19 and TRBJ1-1; 7 bases map to TRBD1. V shed 4 bases and J 1 base; nucleotides not matched to a gene: 3. Germline V gives CDR1 LNHDA, CDR2 SQIVND (reference sequence). CDR3 length: 14 amino acids. The DNA of the CDR3 is TGTGCCAGTAGTACGGGACAGACGAACACTGAAGCTTTCTTT. Translating it yields CASSTGQTNTEAFF. Full variable domain (outside the CDR3, taken from reference TRBV19 and TRBJ1-1): DGGITQSPKYLFRKEGQNVTLSCEQNLNHDAMYWYRQDPGQGLRLIYYSQIVNDFQKGDIAEGYSVSREKKESFPLTVTSAQKNPTAFYLCASSTGQTNTEAFFGQGTRLTVV.

The chain recombines TRBV28 with TRBJ1-2; D perhaps matches TRBD1 (6 bases). This CDR3 comprises 12 residues. CDR1 and CDR2 (germline): MDHEN, SYDVKM. Trimming pared 3 bases from V and 8 bases from J, leaving 10 bases between. This CDR3 reads CASSFGGRGYTF. CDR3 in DNA: TGTGCCAGCAGTTTCGGGGGGCGAGGCTACACCTTC.

The gene calls are TRBV28 and TRBJ1-3; 7 bases map to TRBD1. CDR1 is MDHEN, CDR2 SYDVKM, per germline. J gave up 4 bases and V 7 bases, and 7 bases lay outside the gene matches. The CDR3 runs to 14 residues. The CDR3 spells CASNERQGGNTIYF. The CDR3 DNA reads TGTGCCAGCAATGAAAGACAGGGAGGAAACACCATATATTTT.

J is TRBJ1-1 and V is TRBV6-5; D gene uncertain. The V and J ends lost 8 bases and 0 bases respectively, with 10 bases between them. The CDR3 totals 13 residues. The germline V gene encodes CDR1 MNHEY and CDR2 SVGAGI. The DNA for the CDR3 is TGTGCCAGCCAAAGCCGTTTGAACACTGAAGCTTTCTTT. Translating it yields CASQSRLNTEAFF.

The rearrangement joins TRBV6-1 to TRBJ2-7, with D unclear. Germline-derived CDR1 and CDR2 are MNHNS and SASEGT. CDR3 length: 14 residues. V lost 6 bases, J lost 4 bases, and 16 bases lay in between. DNA of the CDR3: TGTGCCAGCAGCATATTCCAGTCTCATTACGAGCAGTACTTC. It encodes CASSIFQSHYEQYF.

This chain connects TRBV6-5 to TRBJ1-1, with D unresolved. CDR3 length equals 13 residues. Trimming stripped 7 bases from V and 0 bases from J, with 9 bases between. Germline CDR1 MNHEY, CDR2 SVGAGI. CDR3 protein: CASKMGMNTEAFF. The CDR3 nucleotides read TGTGCCAGCAAGATGGGCATGAACACTGAAGCTTTCTTT.

The rearrangement joins TRBV30 to TRBJ1-1; 8 nucleotides align to TRBD1. Germline lookup yields CDR1 GTSNPN and CDR2 SVGIG (reference sequence). Germline trimming cut 2 bases from V and 6 bases from J; bases unmatched to any gene: 5. This CDR3 spans 13 amino acids. The CDR3, as DNA: TGTGCCTGGAGTCTAGGACAGGGCCCTGAAGCTTTCTTT. It translates to CAWSLGQGPEAFF.

This chain connects TRBV6-5 to TRBJ1-2; 11 nucleotides align to TRBD1. Germline values: CDR1 MNHEY, CDR2 SVGAGI. The CDR3 length is 15 residues. The ends lost 6 bases at V and 4 bases at J; junction bases unmatched: 7. CDR3: CASSSGQGATYGYTF. The CDR3 nucleotides read TGTGCCAGCAGCAGCGGACAGGGGGCCACCTATGGCTACACCTTC.

In its sample, this clone was seen many times. The chain recombines TRBV5-4 with TRBJ2-5; no reliable D call. The CDR3 extends over 14 amino acids. The germline gives CDR1 SGHNT, CDR2 YYREEE (reference sequence). V dropped 0 bases and J dropped 1 base, with 7 bases sitting between them. The CDR3: CASSLGLSQETQYF. CDR3 nucleotides: TGTGCCAGCAGCTTGGGACTTAGCCAAGAGACCCAGTACTTC.

The chain has TRBV5-8 and TRBJ1-3; 7 bases line up with TRBD1. Germline CDR1 and CDR2: SGHTS and YDEGEE. The CDR3 consists of 14 residues. V lost 8 bases to trimming and J lost 3 bases; unmatched junction nucleotides: 8. CDR3 amino acids: CARTDRAGGNTIYF. The CDR3, as DNA: TGTGCCAGGACCGACAGGGCGGGTGGAAACACCATATATTTT. The full variable domain, rest sourced from reference TRBV5-8 and TRBJ1-3, is EAGVTQSPTHLIKTRGQQATLRCSPISGHTSVYWYQQALGLGLQFLLWYDEGEERNRGNFPPRFSGRQFPNYSSELNVNALELEDSALYLCARTDRAGGNTIYFGEGSWLTVV.